This T cell receptor beta chain was retrieved from a study of T cell repertoires in cytomegalovirus infection. Across the study: Researchers turned to recently identified HLA-C-restricted CMV epitopes as well as well-studied HLA-B-restricted ones. Indications of both CMV infection and matching HLA type were provided by public TCR beta signatures. Study conclusions and caveats: Summed public TCR beta family frequency identified CMV carriers bearing the relevant HLA.

In the case of this clonotype: Its antigen is still unknown.

TCRdb reprocessed the reads with MiXCR, giving one entry per CDR3 protein. The data show approximately 730,000 distinct CDR3 sequences, roughly 36% seen once. From germline, CDR1 is MDHEN and CDR2 SYDVKM. The CDR3 is 17 amino acids. V was cut by 2 bases and J by 0 bases, with 14 bases left in between. The sequencing used cultured PBMCs, collected from culture after CMV antigen stimulation. The rearrangement links TRBV28 to TRBJ1-3; D ambiguous. This receptor was identified in a human donor in good health (CMV status not recorded). Some clones in this sample may be carry-over from other donors' samples. In DNA form, the CDR3 reads TGTGCCAGCAGTTTAATCAGGCTGGCCTACTCTGGAAACACCATATATTTT. The encoded protein is CASSLIRLAYSGNTIYF.